This T cell receptor (beta chain) came from a study of T-cell reconstitution after alpha-beta-depleted transplantation in children. The V and J ends lost 0 bases and 0 bases, in that order; junction bases with no gene match: 2. Germline loops: CDR1 SGHRS, CDR2 YFSETQ. CDR3 length equals 16 residues. A TCRbeta library incorporating unique molecular identifiers was prepared. TCRdb re-derived calls from the PCR reads in MiXCR, one entry per CDR3 protein. The table includes approximately 400,000 distinct CDR3 sequences, approximately 11% detected once. This clonotype was seen repeatedly, ten times or more.

The rearrangement uses TRBV5-1 and TRBJ2-3, with 9 bases that match TRBD1. The TCR comes from a human donor who donated a stem cell graft to a child with acute myeloid leukemia. The sample in question was PBMCs from the stem cell graft donor, obtained from the stem cell graft. CDR3 loop: CASSLVGQGSTDTQYF. DNA for the CDR3: TGCGCCAGCAGCTTGGTCGGACAGGGGAGCACAGATACGCAGTATTTT.